This paragraph reports one TCR beta chain. This clone has just a few counts. Its antigen is not yet known. It has no much larger one-base neighbor in the sample; base qualities were not kept. In total, fewer than 750 healthy bone marrow donors made up the cohort. Cohort members were all nominally healthy when sampled, although unrecorded immune exposures were likely present. The donor tested CMV seronegative and was one of the 352 seronegative cohort members. A peripheral blood sample was collected from each donor, and TCR beta sequencing was performed on peripheral blood mononuclear cells. The Qiagen DNeasy Blood Extraction Kit was used to extract genomic DNA from the blood cell samples. The sample originates from a study of cytomegalovirus exposure and HLA in healthy donors (dated by TCRdb to the late 2010s). Turning to the overall study: In an earlier analysis of under 750 of the donors, less than 350 Gb of sequence data and 90 million to 120 million unique TCR beta sequences from about 179 million T cells were reported. The number of donors typed differed by locus, with about 629-630 for A, B, C, DRB1 and DQB1, around 500 for DQA1, under 610 for DPA1, and some 450 for DPB1. In addition to the first cohort of several hundred subjects, a separate validation cohort of 120 different subjects was used. The study was designed to test whether signatures of past pathogen exposure could be identified by cataloging public T cell receptors. To decide whether each TCR beta V gene segment behaved as functional or pseudogenic, an earlier analysis of some 600 of the donors relied on high-throughput TCR beta sequencing. About five DR-DQ haplotypes were treated as single units for association and clustering because of strong linkage in the cohort. Approximately 300 gigabases of sequencing data and roughly 81 million unique TCR sequences made up an early release that covered around 640 HLA-typed donors. In the later analysis, no new phenotypic data were used to find candidate immune exposures; instead, reliance was placed on TCR beta sequences and their occurrence across donors. Both class I and class II loci were covered by HLA typing, at four-digit resolution. All discovery cohort repertoires had been generated on a single sequencing platform. Among the roughly 400 genotyped donors, approximately 82% belonged to the genetic ancestry cluster associated with self-reported Caucasian donors. The study profiled the T cell repertoires of hundreds of subjects by immunosequencing and related them to cytomegalovirus serostatus. High-throughput TCR immunosequencing, statistical association of individual TCRs with disease status, and machine learning were combined to predict cytomegalovirus infection status. A later genetic analysis used genome-wide SNP genotypes for about 65% of the 666 donors, treating that subset as a discovery cohort. In a later analysis, previously published TCR beta repertoires from more than 500 donors were re-analyzed and high-resolution HLA genotyping was added so that TCR occurrence patterns could be studied. Among 300 to 450 genotyped donors of the cohort, an average of about 240,000 unique TCR beta nucleotide sequences were sequenced per donor, roughly 20% of them non-productive. Donor age, sex, ethnicity and CMV serostatus were compiled together with the repertoire data. Findings and caveats that apply to the study as a whole: In a later genetic analysis, a missense DCLRE1C variant was associated with V-gene and J-gene trimming of TCR beta chains, and the association was replicated in an independent cohort. In vitro tests confirmed that three of the cytomegalovirus-associated TCR beta chains recognize cytomegalovirus antigens. A further reported finding was that TCR beta sequences accurately predicted the HLA-A and HLA-B alleles for most subjects in the first cohort. For the cohort, immune exposure information was limited to CMV serostatus. A later analysis found that most CMV-associated TCR beta chains appeared HLA-restricted, with HLA associations seemingly driven largely by CMV exposure. A cluster of highly shared sequence variants was judged likely to be a technical artifact of the sequencing pipeline. A later analysis reported that several top co-occurrence clusters appeared linked to parvovirus B19, influenza, CMV and Epstein-Barr virus. Sequencing depth was assumed to be roughly uniform across donors in the presence/absence analyses, though that assumption may not hold. When HLA alleles, especially DR and DQ, strongly co-occurred, TCR associations were difficult to assign to individual alleles. A later analysis associated 15,000 to 20,000 TCR beta sequences with specific HLA alleles at a false discovery rate of 0.05. Some IMGT-functional V segments, including TRBV6-2 and TRBV6-3, could not be distinguished by the 87-base-pair reads and were therefore excluded. In a later genetic analysis, fewer N-insertions in productive TCRs were reported among donors in an Asian-associated ancestry cluster than the roughly 700-donor mean. In a later analysis, TCR association rates were found to vary across HLA loci, with the most associated TCRs seen for DRB1 alleles and the fewest for HLA-C alleles. In both the original and validation cohorts, the classifier was reported to diagnose cytomegalovirus status with high specificity and sensitivity. Because some donors lacked HLA typing at each locus, the association tests relied only on the typed subset. Because counts were too low, approximately 15 rarely observed V segments, including chromosome 9 orphons, were excluded from the earlier analysis of 587 of the donors. The study listed 150 to 200 TCR beta chains as associated with cytomegalovirus. In this cohort, only TCR beta chains were sequenced, and detectable features were limited by the absence of alpha or paired-chain data. In a later analysis, HLA-associated TCR beta chains were found to be more clonally expanded and to have lower generation probabilities than equally common non-associated chains. The authors suggested that the approach could potentially be extended to other disease states and immunological phenotypes. In an earlier analysis of approximately 590 of the donors, most TCR beta V segments appeared in productive rearrangements about 87% or about 30% of the time, broadly matching IMGT annotations. Most TCR sequences were observed very rarely across donors, whereas some public TCRs were present in many individuals. Correlated functional status among segregating V segments might reflect linkage disequilibrium, but an unknown experimental factor could not be ruled out.

The library was prepared using the immunoSEQ multiplex PCR assay. A mixture of 60 forward primers for TCR Vbeta segments and 13 reverse primers for TCR Jbeta segments was used in the multiplex PCR. The CDR3 region of rearranged TCR beta genes was amplified from genomic DNA by a multiplex PCR assay. The amplified TCR beta libraries were sequenced on the Illumina HiSeq System as 87-base-pair reads. Concerning the study's data processing: A later analysis counted tens of millions of unique TCR beta chains across the 700 or so repertoires, and some 12 million of these chains were shared by at least two donors. A nearest-neighbor algorithm error-corrected the raw reads and collapsed the reads into unique sequences, merging closely related sequences to remove PCR and sequencing errors. V, D and J gene segments were assigned by aligning CDR3 sequences to IMGT reference sequences. For a sequence to be retained, a match of at least six nucleotides was required to both a V gene segment and a J gene segment. A rearrangement counted as productive if the CDR3 had no stop codons and remained in frame with V and J, and every other rearrangement counted as non-productive. CDR3 was defined by IMGT convention, running from the second conserved V-encoded cysteine to the conserved J-encoded phenylalanine. The earlier analysis of 587 of the donors excluded any sequence lacking an unambiguous match to a single V gene segment. An earlier analysis of under 750 of the donors called V segments functional above 56.7% productive rearrangements and segregating when the between-donor standard deviation exceeded 5%. A statistical classification framework was built for diagnosing cytomegalovirus status from the catalog of TCR beta chain sequences. A later analysis assigned V and J genes by comparing TCR nucleotide sequences with IMGT/GENE-DB human TR gene sequences. In a later analysis, CDR3 sequences and most-parsimonious VDJ recombination scenarios were assigned using the TCRdist pipeline. A later analysis defined each TCR beta chain by its CDR3 amino acid sequence plus V-gene family, and excluded reads lacking a unique V-gene family. As a way to deal with suspected cross-contamination and a sequencing artifact, a later analysis dropped approximately 590 nucleotide sequences that were highly shared and had low generation probability. In a later analysis, a clonal expansion index was calculated for each public chain from normalized within-repertoire ranks of inferred template counts. Generation probabilities in a later analysis came from a VDJ recombination model fitted to out-of-frame rearrangements, and those results were checked against IGoR. Hypergeometric tests were used in a later analysis to score TCR-TCR, TCR-HLA and TCR-CMV co-occurrence, with a repertoire-size bias correction applied to the TCR pairs. A later analysis estimated false discovery rates by permuting HLA or CMV assignments 20 times. A later analysis grouped co-occurring TCRs with DBSCAN, adding TCRdist sequence similarity when clustering within HLA-allele-positive subsets. For co-occurrence clustering, repertoires with fewer than 30,000 or more than 120,000 public chains were excluded, along with roughly 5 repertoires with anomalous nucleotide sharing. The table comes from immuneACCESS by way of TCRdb, which keeps in-frame sequences with V and J called. Part of the clones is missing from these tables; in studies checked, under half for an unresolved V gene and the rest for unknown reasons. The V and J calls and clone size come from that table; D and trimming were worked out from the DNA. The sample records approximately 120,000 clones, about 74% of which are singletons. Together, the top ten hold 2.7% of the sample.

Taken from cysteine to phenylalanine, the CDR3 has 14 residues. Of the read, only the CDR3 DNA is kept; its 42 bases are in frame from base 1. The CDR1 and CDR2 encoded by the germline V gene are SNHLY and FYNNEI. V is trimmed back by 8 bases and J by 4 bases, and the junction contains 5 bases that no gene match accounts for. The TCR was taken from a female donor in good health and CMV-seronegative. The sequence joins TRBV2 to TRBJ1-5; TRBD1 fits 10 bases in the junction. Sequencing was carried out using PBMCs. The CDR3 in this case is CASGGGQGNQPQHF. The DNA sequence is as follows: TGTGCCAGCGGTGGGGGACAGGGGAATCAGCCCCAGCATTTT.